Given below is one T cell receptor beta chain in context. The antigen remains unidentified. This specimen comes from a study of T cell responses to AZD1222 COVID-19 vaccine. Study at large: The study pooled second doses at about 4 or about 12 weeks.

There are 12 residues in the CDR3. Trimming left V 4 bases short and J 6 bases short, with 9 bases between. CDR1 is SGHDN and CDR2 is FVKESK in the germline V gene. General observations from the study: Only after the peak T cell response were repertoires sampled. Two doses of AZD1222 preceded a rise in Spike-specific TCR breadth and depth.

Here immunoSEQ multiplex PCR was the method, and the copy in TCRdb shows in-frame clones only, minus some. Among 100,000 or so clones listed, around nine tenths were seen once. The sequencing used peripheral blood, collected on day 0 of AZD1222 vaccination. J is TRBJ1-1 and V is TRBV14; D uncertain. The sequence was obtained from an adult in good health. The CDR3 sequence: CASSPFVAEAFF. CDR3 sequence (DNA): TGTGCCAGCAGCCCCTTCGTGGCTGAAGCTTTCTTT.